This T cell receptor beta chain comes out of a study of breast tumors, draining lymph nodes, adjacent tissues. Study-wide results and caveats: The data were judged consistent with most tumor T cells coming from lymph node and expanding in tumor.

Points on this clonotype: Its antigen is not identified. One end of the junction fails to match germline, which may point to a read error.

MiXCR, applied by TCRdb to the multiplex PCR reads, yields one record per CDR3 protein. The table has 200,000 to 300,000 distinct CDR3 sequences, over 30% seen once. Samples came from axillary lymph nodes draining the breast cancer. The receptor was derived from a female donor with breast cancer. Some clones in this sample may be carry-over from other donors' samples. Sequenced input: axillary lymph node tissue.

CDR3 protein: CAGSSKDREGYTF. The DNA for the CDR3 is TGTGCCGGCAGCTCCAAGGACAGGGAGGGCTACACCTTC. This rearrangement joins TRBV7-8 to TRBJ1-2, with 8 bases aligning to TRBD1. This CDR3 has 13 residues. Germline CDR1 and CDR2: SGHVS and FQNEAQ.